This T cell receptor beta chain originates from a study of tumor and adjacent non-tumor tissue in lung cancer. A modified ARM-PCR protocol with three rounds of nested PCR amplified TCRbeta. TCRdb independently ran MiXCR on the multiplex PCR reads; one entry per CDR3 protein. The sample carries under 150,000 distinct CDR3 sequences, 60% to 70% recorded once. Germline lookup yields CDR1 DFQATT and CDR2 SNEGSKA (reference sequence). Trimming at V came to 7 bases and at J to 5 bases, leaving 9 bases not matched to a gene. The CDR3 consists of 14 residues. This sample's RNA came from whole unsorted tissue.

The receptor comes from a man between 60 and 70 years old with small cell lung cancer. This sequence joins TRBV20-1 and TRBJ2-3; the match to TRBD1 covers 10 bases. Specimen: lung tumor tissue. This CDR3 reads CSVSDRGQGDTQYF. In DNA, the CDR3 is TGCAGTGTTAGTGACAGGGGGCAAGGAGATACGCAGTATTTT.